This TCR beta chain was retrieved from a study of regulatory dendritic cells for organ transplantation. Findings and limits, study-wide: Naive CD4+ and CD8+ repertoires were highly diverse; memory CD8+ was most oligoclonal. Memory CD8+ clonal expansion seemed more limited with regulatory than mature dendritic cells. The authors noted considerable between-person heterogeneity in alloreactive memory CD8+ cells.

This clone appeared a few times. Its antigen remains unidentified. The CDR3 has 14 amino acids. V shed 4 bases and J 9 bases; nucleotides not matched to a gene: 4. Germline CDR1 reads SGHTS; CDR2 reads YDEGEE. Naive CD45RA+ and memory CD45RO+ CD4+ or CD8+ T cells were FACS-sorted. Here immunoSEQ multiplex PCR was the method, and the copy in TCRdb shows in-frame clones only, minus some. The sample contains some 28,000 clones, around 83% of which appear only once. This receptor was identified in a human donor in good health. Sequencing used naive CD4+ T cells from blood. Subset defined: CD45RA+ naive T cells. This chain joins TRBV5-8 and TRBJ1-6, with 10 bases identical to TRBD1. The CDR3 here is CASSPRQGASPLHF. DNA of the CDR3: TGTGCCAGCAGCCCGAGACAGGGGGCTTCACCCCTCCACTTT. The full variable domain, in which reference TRBV5-8 and TRBJ1-6 provide the parts outside the CDR3, is EAGVTQSPTHLIKTRGQQATLRCSPISGHTSVYWYQQALGLGLQFLLWYDEGEERNRGNFPPRFSGRQFPNYSSELNVNALELEDSALYLCASSPRQGASPLHFGNGTRLTVT.